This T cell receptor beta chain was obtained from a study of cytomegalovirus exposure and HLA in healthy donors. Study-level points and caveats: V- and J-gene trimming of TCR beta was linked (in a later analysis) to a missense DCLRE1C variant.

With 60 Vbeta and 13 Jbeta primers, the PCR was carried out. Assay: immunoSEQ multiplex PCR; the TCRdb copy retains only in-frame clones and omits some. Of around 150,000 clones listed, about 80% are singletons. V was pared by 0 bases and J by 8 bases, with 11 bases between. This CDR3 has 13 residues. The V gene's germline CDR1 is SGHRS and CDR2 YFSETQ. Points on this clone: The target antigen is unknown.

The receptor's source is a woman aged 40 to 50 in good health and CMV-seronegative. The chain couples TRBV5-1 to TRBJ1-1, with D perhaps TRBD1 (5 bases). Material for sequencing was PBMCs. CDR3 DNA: TGCGCCAGCAGCTTGGCCGGGGGGGTCGAAGCTTTCTTT. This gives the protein CASSLAGGVEAFF. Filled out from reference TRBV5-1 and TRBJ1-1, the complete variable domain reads KAGVTQTPRYLIKTRGQQVTLSCSPISGHRSVSWYQQTPGQGLQFLFEYFSETQRNKGNFPGRFSGRQFSNSRSEMNVSTLELGDSALYLCASSLAGGVEAFFGQGTRLTVV.